The 32 T cell receptor beta chains given below trace back to one sample, sequenced in a study of shared clonotypes between healthy human individuals. Sequenced by immunoSEQ multiplex PCR; TCRdb stores in-frame clones only, minus some. The repertoire holds over a million clones, with around 78% as singletons. The sequenced sample was memory CD4+ T cells from PBMCs. The subset is: CD45RA-negative fraction. Source of these receptors: a man aged 18-30 years in good health. Some clones in this sample may be carry-over from other donors' samples.

The chain employs TRBV11-3 and TRBJ2-1; TRBD1 agrees at 7 bases. V was clipped by 5 bases and J by 8 bases; unmatched bases: 6. Germline lookup yields CDR1 SGHNT and CDR2 YENEEA. The CDR3 runs to 13 residues. Written as DNA, the CDR3 is TGTGCCAGCAGCATGACAGGGTTCCATGAGCAGTTCTTC. Translation: CASSMTGFHEQFF.

This chain connects TRBV9 to TRBJ2-1; TRBD2 matches at 8 bases. The junction had 7 bases not matched to a gene; V was cut back by 3 bases and J by 2 bases. The CDR3 is 16 amino acids. Germline CDR1 is SGDLS and CDR2 is YYNGEE. The CDR3 nucleotides are TGTGCCAGCAGCGAGAGCGGGAGTGGCGCCTACAATGAGCAGTTCTTC. This gives the protein CASSESGSGAYNEQFF.

About this clone: One end of the junction fails to match germline, which may point to a read error. The J gene is TRBJ1-1, the V gene TRBV6-6, with D maybe TRBD1 (6 bases). The CDR3 runs to 15 residues. Germline V gene lookup returns CDR1 MNHNY and CDR2 SVGAGI (reference sequence). CDR3 region: CASSYGVWGDTGAFF. The CDR3 DNA is TGTGCCAGCAGTTACGGTGTCTGGGGGGACACTGGAGCTTTCTTT.

The CDR3 reads CAWSGSKGFYGYTF. DNA of the CDR3: TGTGCCTGGAGTGGGTCGAAGGGGTTCTATGGCTACACCTTC. The chain couples TRBV30 to TRBJ1-2; a possible D gene is TRBD1 (5 bases). Trimming took off 1 base at V and 4 bases at J, with 13 bases between the two ends. Germline CDR1 reads GTSNPN; CDR2 reads SVGIG (reference sequence). The CDR3 length is 14 residues.

This clone was recorded once. For the CDR3, the DNA is TGTGCCAGCAGCAAGGGGCCGGCCACCGGAAAAAACATTCAGTACTTC. Amino acids: CASSKGPATGKNIQYF. J is TRBJ2-4 and V is TRBV2; D perhaps matches TRBD1 (5 bases). V dropped 6 bases and J dropped 4 bases, with 19 bases sitting between them. CDR1 is SNHLY and CDR2 is FYNNEI in the germline V gene. CDR3 length: 16 residues.

The chain carries TRBV27 and TRBJ1-1; D remains unclear. V shed 6 bases and J shed 4 bases, with 12 bases lying between them. Per the germline V gene, CDR1 is MNHEY and CDR2 is SMNVEV (reference sequence). The CDR3 loop spans 13 amino acids. The CDR3 DNA follows: TGTGCCAGCAGGTGGTCGCGGGCCACTGAAGCTTTCTTT. Its protein product is CASRWSRATEAFF.

This clone has just one count. The chain employs TRBV19 and TRBJ2-1; D remains ambiguous. Trimming took off 1 base at V and 7 bases at J, with 14 bases between the two ends. Looked up from germline, CDR1 is LNHDA and CDR2 is SQIVND (reference sequence). The length of the CDR3 is 15 residues. CDR3 amino acids: CASSIGETARNEQFF. The CDR3 region has the DNA TGTGCCAGTAGTATAGGGGAAACAGCGCGAAATGAGCAGTTCTTC.

The genes are TRBV25-1 and TRBJ1-1, with 8 bases aligning to TRBD1. The junction had 5 bases not matched to a gene; V was cut back by 6 bases and J by 5 bases. This CDR3 has 13 residues. In germline, CDR1 is MGHDK, CDR2 SYGVNS. The CDR3 bases are TGTGCCAGCAGGCAGGGGGCGCGTACTGAAGCTTTCTTT. This sequence encodes CASRQGARTEAFF.

This sequence joins TRBV27 and TRBJ2-7, with 12 nucleotides matching TRBD2. V trimming: 6 bases; J trimming: 6 bases; junction bases outside the gene matches: 12. This CDR3 comprises 16 residues. Germline-derived CDR1 and CDR2 are MNHEY and SMNVEV (reference sequence). CDR3 in amino acids: CASRGMTSGRIVEQYF. Here the CDR3 DNA reads TGTGCCAGCAGGGGGATGACTAGCGGGAGAATAGTCGAGCAGTACTTC.

V gene TRBV28 combines with J gene TRBJ2-2, with TRBD2 matching 7 bases. The V segment lost 6 bases and the J segment 0 bases; nucleotides outside the gene matches: 7. There are 16 residues in the CDR3. Germline assignment: CDR1 MDHEN and CDR2 SYDVKM. As DNA, the CDR3 is TGTGCCAGCAGCCTTCTAGCGGCGGCGAACACCGGGGAGCTGTTTTTT. It specifies CASSLLAAANTGELFF.

This clone was recorded a few times. The chain carries TRBV15 and TRBJ1-4, with D possibly being TRBD1 (6 bases). Germline V gene data show CDR1 as LNHNV and CDR2 as YYDKDF (reference sequence). V lost 0 bases and J lost 3, with 8 bases in between. The CDR3 is 15 residues long. This CDR3 reads CATSREQGPNEKLFF. The CDR3 bases are TGTGCCACCAGCAGAGAACAGGGACCTAATGAAAAACTGTTTTTT.

The chain carries TRBV30 and TRBJ2-5; weak D call: TRBD2 (6 bases). Germline V gene lookup returns CDR1 GTSNPN and CDR2 SVGIG (reference sequence). The CDR3 sequence is 14 residues long. The ends were cut back, 3 bases at V and 7 bases at J, with 18 bases in the middle. The CDR3 region is CAWRVGGRPWTQYF. The DNA for the CDR3 is TGTGCCTGGAGAGTGGGAGGTCGACCCTGGACCCAGTACTTC.

V and J are TRBV10-1 and TRBJ2-2, with 14 bases aligning to TRBD2. This CDR3 spans 18 amino acids. The germline gives CDR1 WNHNN, CDR2 SYGVQD (reference sequence). J lost 3 bases, V lost 6 bases, and 9 bases had no gene match. The CDR3 loop is CASSPGGLAGDYTGELFF. In DNA, the CDR3 is TGCGCCAGCAGCCCTGGGGGACTAGCGGGAGATTACACCGGGGAGCTGTTTTTT.

The genes are TRBV14 and TRBJ2-3; D perhaps matches TRBD2 (6 bases). Deletions cut 7 bases from V and 2 bases from J, with 13 bases between. Germline V lookup: CDR1 SGHDN, CDR2 FVKESK. The CDR3 totals 14 residues. CDR3 nucleotide sequence: TGTGCCAGCACGCCTAGCGTATTCACAGATACGCAGTATTTT. This translates into CASTPSVFTDTQYF.

V gene TRBV6-1 combines with J gene TRBJ1-2; D perhaps matches TRBD1 (5 bases). The V gene's germline CDR1 is MNHNS and CDR2 SASEGT. This CDR3 has 14 amino acids. V was shortened by 8 bases and J by 1 base, with 14 bases between the two germline ends. The CDR3 DNA is TGTGCCAGCGAGACCAGGGCACTTAACTATGGCTACACCTTC. Translation gives CASETRALNYGYTF.

The chain is built from TRBV5-1 and TRBJ2-3, with D possibly TRBD2 on 5 matching bases. The CDR3 is 13 residues long. Looked up from germline, CDR1 is SGHRS and CDR2 is YFSETQ. With 7 bases removed from V and 5 bases from J, the gap between germline ends came to 14 bases. The CDR3 DNA follows: TGCGCCAGCGGAGGCGGGCCGGGAGATACGCAGTATTTT. It yields the protein CASGGGPGDTQYF.

The chain is built from TRBV4-3 and TRBJ2-7; TRBD1 aligns across 9 bases. In germline, CDR1 is LGHNA, CDR2 YSLEER. The CDR3 sequence is 16 residues long. Trimming cost V 2 bases and J 2 bases; bases outside gene matches: 7. Here the CDR3 DNA reads TGCGCCAGCAGCCAACAACCGGGACAGGGTCCCTACGAGCAGTACTTC. It codes for CASSQQPGQGPYEQYF.

The chain links TRBV30 to TRBJ2-7, with a possible D match to TRBD1 (5 bases). This CDR3 region has 13 residues. Germline CDR1 GTSNPN, CDR2 SVGIG (reference sequence). V was trimmed by 1 base and J by 6 bases, leaving 13 bases between them. The CDR3: CAWSEVSRGEQYF. CDR3 DNA: TGTGCCTGGAGTGAGGTGTCTAGGGGCGAGCAGTACTTC.

The chain joins TRBV11-2 to TRBJ1-4; possibly TRBD1 for D (6 bases). This CDR3 spans 18 amino acids. Trimming removed 1 base at V and 3 bases at J, with 18 bases between. Germline V gives CDR1 SGHAT, CDR2 FQNNGV. DNA of the CDR3: TGTGCCAGCAGCTTAGTTTGGGGGCTGCGCAAGTCTAATGAAAAACTGTTTTTT. Residues: CASSLVWGLRKSNEKLFF.

This chain links TRBV28 with TRBJ2-2; either TRBD1 or TRBD2 may fit D (5 bases each). V lost 7 bases to trimming and J lost 5 bases, with 20 bases between them. The CDR3 is made up of 16 amino acids. Germline CDR1 and CDR2: MDHEN and SYDVKM. The CDR3: CASTELGTQNTGELFF. As DNA, the CDR3 is TGTGCCAGCACCGAATTGGGGACCCAAAATACCGGGGAGCTGTTTTTT.

Concerning this clone itself: Additional DNA sequences in this sample encode the identical CDR3. The chain couples TRBV7-9 to TRBJ2-5; possibly TRBD1 for D (6 bases). The CDR3 has 14 amino acids. In germline, CDR1 is SEHNR, CDR2 FQNEAQ (reference sequence). Trimming pared 0 bases from V and 5 bases from J, leaving 10 bases between. The CDR3 loop reads CASSLAGGAETQYF. The CDR3 DNA reads TGTGCCAGCAGCTTAGCTGGGGGCGCGGAGACCCAGTACTTC.

The CDR3 loop reads CASSRDRGQYGYTF. The CDR3 DNA reads TGTGCCAGCAGCAGAGACAGGGGGCAATATGGCTACACCTTC. The V and J genes are TRBV13 and TRBJ1-2, with TRBD1 identical over 10 bases. V gave up 5 bases and J gave up 5 bases; unmatched junction bases: 5. There are 14 residues in the CDR3. Germline V gene lookup returns CDR1 PRHDT and CDR2 FYEKMQ (reference sequence).

V gene TRBV7-9 combines with J gene TRBJ1-6; 9 bases map to TRBD1. The CDR3 runs 16 residues. Losses at the gene ends were 4 bases for V and 9 bases for J; bases not matched to a gene: 10. The V gene's germline CDR1 is SEHNR and CDR2 FQNEAQ (reference sequence). CDR3 in DNA: TGTGCCAGCAGCTCGGACAGGGGAGCGGATAGTTCACCCCTCCACTTT. Protein sequence: CASSSDRGADSSPLHF. Together with reference TRBV7-9 and TRBJ1-6, the CDR3 gives the full variable domain: DTGVSQNPRHKITKRGQNVTFRCDPISEHNRLYWYRQTLGQGPEFLTYFQNEAQLEKSRLLSDRFSAERPKGSFSTLEIQRTEQGDSAMYLCASSSDRGADSSPLHFGNGTRLTVT.

Comment on this clone: Other DNA sequences in the same sample also yield this CDR3. The V and J genes are TRBV2 and TRBJ1-5; D remains ambiguous. The CDR3 length is 13 residues. Trimming removed 4 bases from V and 0 bases from J, with 4 bases in between. Germline V lookup: CDR1 SNHLY, CDR2 FYNNEI. CDR3 protein: CASSANSNQPQHF. DNA of the CDR3: TGTGCCAGCAGTGCTAATAGCAATCAGCCCCAGCATTTT. Combining the CDR3 with reference TRBV2 and TRBJ1-5 gives the whole variable domain EPEVTQTPSHQVTQMGQEVILRCVPISNHLYFYWYRQILGQKVEFLVSFYNNEISEKSEIFDDQFSVERPDGSNFTLKIRSTKLEDSAMYFCASSANSNQPQHFGDGTRLSIL.

This clone was seen at least ten times. J is TRBJ2-6 and V is TRBV28; D gene uncertain. CDR1 is MDHEN, CDR2 SYDVKM, per germline. V was cut by 2 bases and J by 0 bases, with 14 bases left in between. CDR3 length equals 18 residues. This CDR3 reads CASSLPLSLSSGANVLTF. The CDR3 nucleotides read TGTGCCAGCAGTTTACCTTTATCCTTAAGCTCTGGGGCCAACGTCCTGACTTTC.

Details on this clone: This CDR3 is also generated by other DNA sequences in the sample. The CDR3 DNA reads TGCAGTGCACCACGGGACTATGGCTACACCTTC. It codes for CSAPRDYGYTF. The chain recombines TRBV20-1 with TRBJ1-2; D not resolved. The CDR3 extends over 11 amino acids. V was shortened by 6 bases and J by 3 bases, with 8 bases between the two germline ends. Germline lookup yields CDR1 DFQATT and CDR2 SNEGSKA (reference sequence).

This clone was recorded once. The rearrangement uses TRBV6-5 and TRBJ1-1, with D possibly TRBD1 on 6 matching bases. This CDR3 is 11 amino acids long. V dropped 1 base and J dropped 11 bases, with 8 bases sitting between them. Germline CDR1 MNHEY, CDR2 SVGAGI. CDR3 coding DNA: TGTGCCAGCAGTTACTTAGGACAGGCTTTCTTT. Its translation is CASSYLGQAFF.

The V and J genes are TRBV2 and TRBJ2-7; TRBD2 matches at 11 bases. The CDR3 totals 19 residues. V dropped 4 bases and J dropped 5; count of bases not matched to a gene: 19. Looked up from germline, CDR1 is SNHLY and CDR2 is FYNNEI. CDR3: CASSGTPTSGKGGFNEQYF. The CDR3 nucleotides are TGTGCCAGCAGTGGGACACCGACTAGCGGGAAGGGAGGATTCAACGAGCAGTACTTC.

J is TRBJ2-4 and V is TRBV7-2, with D uncertain. Germline V gene sequence: CDR1 SGHTA, CDR2 FQGNSA. This CDR3 region has 11 residues. The ends were cut back, 5 bases at V and 4 bases at J, with 3 bases in the middle. CDR3 nucleotides: TGTGCCAGCAGCGGAAAAAACATTCAGTACTTC. Its translation: CASSGKNIQYF.

The chain recombines TRBV10-3 with TRBJ1-2; 11 bases are shared with TRBD1. CDR1 is ENHRY and CDR2 is SYGVKD in the germline V gene. CDR3 size: 16 residues. The J segment lost 6 bases and the V segment lost 10 bases, leaving 16 bases of the junction unmatched. The CDR3 sequence: CATAERTGGLWDGYTF. The CDR3 coding sequence is TGTGCCACCGCTGAAAGGACAGGGGGCCTCTGGGATGGCTACACCTTC.

V and J are TRBV11-3 and TRBJ2-3; D ambiguous. This CDR3 spans 14 amino acids. Germline loops: CDR1 SGHNT, CDR2 YENEEA. Trimming took off 2 bases at V and 2 bases at J, with 8 bases between the two ends. DNA of the CDR3: TGTGCCAGCAGCTTATCCCCTTACACAGATACGCAGTATTTT. It encodes CASSLSPYTDTQYF.

This clone was recorded many times. The genes are TRBV5-5 and TRBJ1-2; maybe TRBD1 (5 bases). The germline V gene has CDR1 SGHKS and CDR2 YYEKEE (reference sequence). This CDR3 region has 15 residues. Between the trimmed V and J ends, which lost 4 bases and 3 bases, there was a span of 16 bases. In DNA, the CDR3 is TGTGCCAGCAGCCCAAACCCAGGGCAATACTATGGCTACACCTTC. Translation gives CASSPNPGQYYGYTF.